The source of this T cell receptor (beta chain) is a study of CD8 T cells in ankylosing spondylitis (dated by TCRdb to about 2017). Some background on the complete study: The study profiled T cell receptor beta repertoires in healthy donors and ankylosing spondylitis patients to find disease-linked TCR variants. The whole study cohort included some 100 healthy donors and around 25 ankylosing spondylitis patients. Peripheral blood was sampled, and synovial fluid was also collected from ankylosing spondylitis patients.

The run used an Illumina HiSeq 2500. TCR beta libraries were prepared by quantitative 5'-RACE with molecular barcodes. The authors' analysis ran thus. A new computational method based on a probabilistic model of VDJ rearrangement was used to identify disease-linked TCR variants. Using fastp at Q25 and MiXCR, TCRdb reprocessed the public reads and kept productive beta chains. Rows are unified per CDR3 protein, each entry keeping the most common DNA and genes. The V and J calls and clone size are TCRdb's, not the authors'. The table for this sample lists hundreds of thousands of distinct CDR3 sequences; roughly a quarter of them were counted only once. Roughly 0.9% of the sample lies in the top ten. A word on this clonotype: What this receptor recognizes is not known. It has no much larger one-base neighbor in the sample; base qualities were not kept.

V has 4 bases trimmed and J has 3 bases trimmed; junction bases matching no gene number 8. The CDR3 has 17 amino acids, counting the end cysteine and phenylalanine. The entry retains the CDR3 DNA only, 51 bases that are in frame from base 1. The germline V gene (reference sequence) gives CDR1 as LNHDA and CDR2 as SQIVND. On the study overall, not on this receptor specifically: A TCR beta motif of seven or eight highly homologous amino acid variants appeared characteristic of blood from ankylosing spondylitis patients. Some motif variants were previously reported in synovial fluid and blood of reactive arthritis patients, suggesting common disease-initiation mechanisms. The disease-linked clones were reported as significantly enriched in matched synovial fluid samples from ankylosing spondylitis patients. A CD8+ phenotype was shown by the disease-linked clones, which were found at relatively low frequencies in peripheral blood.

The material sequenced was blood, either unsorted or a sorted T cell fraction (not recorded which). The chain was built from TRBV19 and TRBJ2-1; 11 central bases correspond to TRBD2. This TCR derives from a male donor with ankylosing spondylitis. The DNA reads TGTGCCAGTAGTAGCCAATTTACTAGCGGGAGCTACAATGAGCAGTTCTTC. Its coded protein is CASSSQFTSGSYNEQFF.